This entry describes one T cell receptor beta chain. This sample stems from a study of cytomegalovirus exposure and HLA in healthy donors. Overall study context: Counted in an early data release were roughly 81 million unique TCRs from HLA-typed donors.

V lost 2 bases and J 4 bases, leaving 12 bases between the germline ends. The germline V gene encodes CDR1 SGHDT and CDR2 YYEEEE. The CDR3 length is 14 residues. The primer mix had 60 Vbeta and 13 Jbeta primers. Clones were read by immunoSEQ multiplex PCR, and TCRdb kept only the in-frame ones, dropping some. The sample lists 130,000 to 150,000 clones; about four fifths were seen once. This TCR came from a woman aged 18-29 years in good health and CMV-seropositive. Sequences were obtained from PBMCs. V usage is TRBV5-6 and J usage is TRBJ1-1; D is unresolved. CDR3 residues: CASSFFFAGTEAFF. DNA of the CDR3: TGTGCCAGCAGCTTTTTTTTTGCAGGCACTGAAGCTTTCTTT.